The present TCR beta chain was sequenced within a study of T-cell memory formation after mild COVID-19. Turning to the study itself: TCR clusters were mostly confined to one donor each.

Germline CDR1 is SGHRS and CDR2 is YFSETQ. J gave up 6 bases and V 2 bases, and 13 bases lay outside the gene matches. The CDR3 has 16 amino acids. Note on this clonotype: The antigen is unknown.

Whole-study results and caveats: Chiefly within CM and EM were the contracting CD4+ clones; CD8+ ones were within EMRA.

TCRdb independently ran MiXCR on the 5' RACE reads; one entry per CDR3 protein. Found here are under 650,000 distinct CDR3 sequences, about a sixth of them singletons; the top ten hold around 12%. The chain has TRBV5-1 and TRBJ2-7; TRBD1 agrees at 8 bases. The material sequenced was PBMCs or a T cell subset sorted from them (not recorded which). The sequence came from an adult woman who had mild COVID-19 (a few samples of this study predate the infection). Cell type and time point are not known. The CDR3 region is CASSFGYGQGGSEQYF. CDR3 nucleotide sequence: TGCGCCAGCAGCTTTGGCTATGGACAGGGAGGTTCCGAGCAGTACTTC.